This TCR beta chain was retrieved from a study of T cells in Graves' hyperthyroidism and ophthalmopathy. The study's findings and limits: Among thyroid clonotypes expanded above 0.001, most also appeared in blood.

What was amplified from RNA transcripts were TCR beta CDR3 regions. During a first-round RT-PCR of the TCR CDR3, the HTBI primer set was used. TCRdb called the multiplex PCR reads again in MiXCR, with one record for every CDR3 protein. The sample includes about 840,000 distinct CDR3 sequences, about 38% of them seen just once. A word on this clonotype: What it binds is not known.

Thyroid ultrasound, orbital computed tomography, clinical symptoms, and serum thyroxine and TRAb underpinned diagnoses. CDR1 and CDR2 (germline): DFQATT, SNEGSKA (reference sequence). This CDR3 is 16 amino acids long. V lost 6 bases and J lost 4, with 22 bases in between. Sample: blood. This sequence joins TRBV20-1 and TRBJ1-5; D possibly corresponds to TRBD1 (5 bases). The TCR sequence derives from a young man with Graves' hyperthyroidism. CDR3 coding DNA: TGCAGTGCCACTGGACACCCACCTTTTCTTAATCAGCCCCAGCATTTT. It codes for CSATGHPPFLNQPQHF.